This T cell receptor beta chain was found in a study of T cell changes during pregnancy in multiple sclerosis. Trimming cost V 2 bases and J 0 bases; bases outside gene matches: 5. This CDR3 comprises 17 residues. Germline CDR1 and CDR2: LNHDA and SQIVND (reference sequence). Sequenced by immunoSEQ multiplex PCR; TCRdb stores in-frame clones only, minus some. The sample includes tens of thousands of clones, nearly 95% of them seen just once. The receptor was isolated from a female donor with multiple sclerosis, enrolled in a pregnancy study. The specimen comprised CD4+ T cells from peripheral blood mononuclear cells, sampled in the second trimester of pregnancy. The chain has TRBV19 and TRBJ2-3; 10 nucleotides agree with TRBD2. CDR3 DNA: TGTGCCAGTAGTATATCTAGCGGGGGTTCTAGCACAGATACGCAGTATTTT. Its protein product is CASSISSGGSSTDTQYF.